This record concerns one TCR beta chain sequence. These data come from a study of T cell changes during pregnancy in multiple sclerosis. Assay: immunoSEQ multiplex PCR; the TCRdb copy retains only in-frame clones and omits some. This repertoire shows about 50,000 clones, approximately 90% found once; its top ten account for 0.39%. This receptor was obtained from a female donor with multiple sclerosis, enrolled in a pregnancy study. The sample consisted of CD4+ T cells from peripheral blood mononuclear cells, taken after pregnancy.

CDR3 sequence: CASSPRGVRNEQFF. In nucleotides, the CDR3 is TGTGCCAGCAGCCCACGGGGAGTACGCAATGAGCAGTTCTTC. J is TRBJ2-1 and V is TRBV7-2, with D perhaps TRBD2 (5 bases). The CDR3 consists of 14 residues. Germline V CDR1 and CDR2: SGHTA, FQGNSA. The V and J ends lost 5 bases and 6 bases respectively, with 14 bases between them.